The text below deals with one TCR beta chain. 13 Jbeta primers and 60 Vbeta primers were used for the PCR. In the study's own analysis: Among the unique TCR beta chains that a later analysis counted, about 84 million in all, roughly 10 million were shared. Here immunoSEQ multiplex PCR was the method, and the copy in TCRdb shows in-frame clones only, minus some. The DNA gave D and trimming, while V, J and clone size come from that table. Of approximately 83,000 clones in the sample, around 84% were seen once. The data were taken from a study of cytomegalovirus exposure and HLA in healthy donors. The CDR3 extends over 14 amino acids. V shed 4 bases and J shed 5 bases, with 12 bases lying between them. Germline V gives CDR1 SGDLS, CDR2 YYNGEE.

This receptor was obtained from a young man in good health and CMV-seronegative. Sequenced material: PBMCs. V gene TRBV9 combines with J gene TRBJ1-4; D gene ambiguous. This CDR3 is CASSPTVGNEKLFF. The CDR3 bases are TGTGCCAGCAGCCCAACAGTCGGAAATGAAAAACTGTTTTTT.